The present TCR beta chain was sequenced within a study of patients and donors after allogeneic stem cell transplantation. TCRdb processed the RT-PCR reads anew with MiXCR; each CDR3 protein has one entry. The table includes almost 90,000 distinct CDR3 sequences, about 5% detected once. This clonotype came up a few times. The conserved phenylalanine or tryptophan normally closing the CDR3 is absent here, so this likely arose from a read error. The limits of the CDR3 on the DNA are not certain, so only TCRdb's listed CDR3 is given. Inclusive of both ends, the CDR3 amounts to 16 amino acids. Sequenced input: blood, either unsorted or a sorted T cell fraction (not recorded which). This receptor was identified in a human donor who was either an allogeneic HSCT recipient or a stem cell or donor lymphocyte infusion donor (not recorded which). It is not recorded whose cells these are; they may come from a transplant donor. V and J are TRBV23-1 and TRBJ1-5; TRBD1 is the table's D call, not checked against the DNA. TRBV23-1 belongs to the ORF category, with a function that is uncertain. The CDR3 protein is CASGRGPQGAQISPSI.